This entry features one T cell receptor (beta chain) sequence. This clonotype was counted many times. Its cognate antigen has yet to be identified. No base qualities exist here, and no much larger clone lies one base off it. This record belongs to a study of read filtering for tumor transcriptome and immune sequencing (dated by TCRdb to 2020 to 2022). For the wider study: Of the patients in the cohort, about 16 were male and over twelve were female, and their mean age was around 66 years, with a range of about 40 to 85. Under revised international staging, roughly 8 patients fell into R-ISS I, approximately 15 into R-ISS II and over 5 into R-ISS III. After DNase treatment, whole-transcriptome libraries were prepared using the TruSeq RNA Access Library Prep Kit. Per sample, about 3.5 to 11 million TCR-region mapped reads were obtained with IR-seq, compared with only roughly 80 to 1273 with RNA-seq. Using the same bone marrow samples, the study ran both targeted immune repertoire sequencing and bulk whole-transcriptome sequencing and then compared the TCR repertoires from each method. One main goal was a read-filtering strategy for immune repertoire data, in particular deciding whether clonotypes backed by only one read should be removed.

The paper's findings and limits, for the study overall: IR-seq captured clonotypes at much higher depth and more reliably than RNA-seq, and smaller IR-seq throughput sufficed to identify most shared clonotypes. The correlation between IR-seq and RNA-seq shared clonotype proportions was increased by removal of single-read clonotypes. The sorted CD138-negative fraction was composed of a mixed bone marrow immune population rather than of purified T cells. In IR-seq, single-read clonotypes were approximately 80% of clonotypes but around 3.2% of total reads; in RNA-seq they were about 68% of clonotypes and 35% to 45% of reads.

Every patient had bone marrow sampled at the time of active disease. Bone marrow mononuclear cells were isolated by Ficoll-Hypaque density gradient centrifugation. Myeloma plasma cells were removed and CD138-negative cells were collected by negative selection after labeling with CD138 magnetic microbeads on a MACS separator. Flow cytometry on an Attune NxT with CD138 antibodies was used to check the purity of the isolated cells. Total RNA was extracted using TRIzol reagent and was quantified on a NanoDrop spectrophotometer. For each patient, paired RNA-seq and IR-seq were run on the CD138-negative bone marrow sample from that patient. TCR libraries were built from 400 ng RNA with the Immunoverse kit, using molecular barcoded adaptors covering alpha/delta and beta/gamma chains. TCR library preparation used the same RNA that was used for transcriptome sequencing. Sequencing of the TCR libraries was done on an Illumina HiSeq 4000 with 2 x 150 cycles. On the authors' methods: TCR reads were aligned to human V, D, J and C references and assembled into CDR3 clonotypes with MiXCR, including quality filtering and error correction. Clonotype counts and gene usage diversity were analyzed with the tcR package in R. For inspection of raw mapping reads, RNA-seq reads were mapped by STAR aligner version 2.5.3a onto GRCh37 of the human genome. To test how sequencing depth affects detected clonotypes, IR-seq fastq files were randomly downsampled with Seqtk 1.3. Starting from the raw public reads, TCRdb applied fastp trimming at Q25, assembled clones with MiXCR and retained in-frame beta chains. Merged by CDR3 protein, the rows form single entries marked with the most common genes and DNA. These V and J calls are TCRdb output, not the study's own analysis. The sample has approximately 20,000 distinct CDR3 sequences on record, around 20% of them singletons. Of the sample, around 24% falls within the top ten clones.

The CDR3 sequence holds 16 residues, the cysteine and phenylalanine included. Of all the DNA, just the CDR3 is kept, 48 bases in frame from base 1. Reading the germline V gene (reference sequence) gives CDR1 DFQATT and CDR2 SNEGSKA. A distance of 26 bases separates the germline ends of V and J, which lose 6 bases and 5 bases respectively. The TCR was taken from a donor aged 40 or over with multiple myeloma. Source material: a population of CD138-negative cells sorted from bone marrow. In the paper's terms, the cell subset or site label means: bone marrow mononuclear cells depleted of CD138+ plasma/myeloma cells by negative magnetic selection. The chain couples TRBV20-1 to TRBJ2-7; the D segment could be TRBD1, given 6 matching bases. The DNA reads as follows: TGCAGTGCCCTTCCCGAGGGGGTCAGGAGGATCCACGAGCAGTACTTC. Its protein is CSALPEGVRRIHEQYF.